In its sample, the clone carrying this T cell receptor beta chain was seen once. Data came from immunoSEQ multiplex PCR; TCRdb stores just in-frame clones and leaves some out. This table holds around 92,000 clones, 80% to 95% found once. Per the germline V gene, CDR1 is MNHEY and CDR2 is SMNVEV (reference sequence). Deletions cut 2 bases from V and 4 bases from J, with 18 bases between. CDR3 length: 17 amino acids. The sample belongs to a study of T cell changes during pregnancy in multiple sclerosis. The sequencing here drew on peripheral blood, taken in the first trimester of pregnancy. The clonotype comes from a female donor with multiple sclerosis, enrolled in a pregnancy study. The chain is built from TRBV27 and TRBJ2-1, with D possibly TRBD1 on 6 matching bases. Written as DNA, the CDR3 is TGTGCCAGCAGTTTAGGTCCACCATCAGGGGTTTACAATGAGCAGTTCTTC. It yields the protein CASSLGPPSGVYNEQFF.